Following are 32 T cell receptor beta chains from one sample sequenced in a study of T-cell memory formation after mild COVID-19 (dated by TCRdb to the early 2020s). The library was built by means of 5' RACE. Sequencing instrument: Illumina NovaSeq 6000. TCRdb reprocessing: public reads trimmed at Q25 with fastp, clones called with MiXCR, in-frame beta chains kept. One record per CDR3 amino acid sequence lists the most common genes and DNA. A total of 470,000 or so distinct CDR3 sequences appear in this sample, about 20% of them only once. Under 25% of the sample is taken by the ten largest. Material: PBMCs or a T cell subset sorted from them (not recorded which). These receptors came from a man aged 18 to 29 who had mild COVID-19 (a few samples of this study predate the infection). The sample titles of this study are shuffled in the database, so cell type and time point are left out; the donor was told from shared clones.

This sequence joins TRBV6-6 and TRBJ2-7; weak D call: TRBD2 (6 bases). CDR3 length: 13 amino acids. The germline V gene encodes CDR1 MNHNY and CDR2 SVGAGI (reference sequence). Trimming cost V 2 bases and J 9 bases, with 14 bases left between them. As DNA, the CDR3 is TGTGCCAGCAGTTACGCGGGGATGAAAGGGCAGTACGTC. Its protein product is CASSYAGMKGQYV.

The CDR3 DNA reads TGTGCCAGCAGTCCCTCACTGGGGGGCTGGGGAAACATTCAGTACTTC. It yields the protein CASSPSLGGWGNIQYF. The gene calls are TRBV27 and TRBJ2-4; possibly TRBD1 or TRBD2 for D (6 bases each). CDR1 MNHEY and CDR2 SMNVEV come from the germline V gene (reference sequence). The CDR3 has 16 residues. V lost 5 bases to trimming and J lost 6 bases, with 20 bases between them.

The V gene is TRBV7-8, the J gene TRBJ2-3; TRBD2 matches 14 bases. Germline lookup yields CDR1 SGHVS and CDR2 FQNEAQ. The CDR3 runs 16 residues. The trim removed 5 bases at V and 4 bases at J, leaving 5 bases unmatched. The CDR3 region has the DNA TGTGCCAGCAGCGGACTAGCGGGGGGTGGTTCAGATACGCAGTATTTT. Its protein is CASSGLAGGGSDTQYF.

This clonotype was picked up a small number of times. The rearrangement uses TRBV6-4 and TRBJ2-5; maybe TRBD1 (6 bases). This CDR3 is built from 12 residues. The V gene's germline CDR1 is MRHNA and CDR2 SNTAGT. V gave up 10 bases and J gave up 1 base, with 10 bases separating them. The CDR3 spells CATTGLQETQYF. CDR3 nucleotide sequence: TGTGCCACCACAGGGCTCCAAGAGACCCAGTACTTC.

The chain employs TRBV28 and TRBJ1-3; D remains ambiguous. The V end was cut by 1 base, the J end by 2 bases, with 3 bases between. Germline V CDR1 and CDR2: MDHEN, SYDVKM. The CDR3 sequence is 13 residues long. The CDR3 is CASSLLAGNTIYF. In DNA, the CDR3 is TGTGCCAGCAGTTTATTGGCTGGAAACACCATATATTTT. Using reference TRBV28 and TRBJ1-3 for the parts outside the CDR3, the full variable domain is DVKVTQSSRYLVKRTGEKVFLECVQDMDHENMFWYRQDPGLGLRLIYFSYDVKMKEKGDIPEGYSVSREKKERFSLILESASTNQTSMYLCASSLLAGNTIYFGEGSWLTVV.

The chain couples TRBV11-2 to TRBJ2-1; TRBD2 matches 10 bases. CDR3 size: 18 residues. Germline lookup yields CDR1 SGHAT and CDR2 FQNNGV. J lost 3 bases, V lost 5 bases, and 13 bases had no gene match. The CDR3 DNA reads TGTGCCAGCAGCGACCGGTCTAGCGGGGGCGATATCTACAATGAGCAGTTCTTC. Amino acid sequence: CASSDRSSGGDIYNEQFF. The full variable domain, in which reference TRBV11-2 and TRBJ2-1 provide the parts outside the CDR3, is EAGVAQSPRYKIIEKRQSVAFWCNPISGHATLYWYQQILGQGPKLLIQFQNNGVVDDSQLPKDRFSAERLKGVDSTLKIQPAKLEDSAVYLCASSDRSSGGDIYNEQFFGPGTRLTVL.

This clonotype was counted between two and nine times. The V and J genes are TRBV9 and TRBJ2-1; 12 nucleotides agree with TRBD2. Germline V gene sequence: CDR1 SGDLS, CDR2 YYNGEE. This CDR3 comprises 20 residues. V gave up 0 bases and J gave up 1 base; unmatched junction bases: 11. The CDR3 region is CASSVDPSGGATSSYNEQFF. CDR3 DNA: TGTGCCAGCAGCGTAGACCCTAGCGGGGGGGCAACATCATCCTACAATGAGCAGTTCTTC.

The chain links TRBV5-1 to TRBJ2-7; D unresolved. V was trimmed by 0 bases and J by 1 base, leaving 8 bases between them. Germline V gene data show CDR1 as SGHRS and CDR2 as YFSETQ. The CDR3 has 14 residues. CDR3: CASSLGGGSYEQYV. CDR3 DNA: TGCGCCAGCAGCTTGGGTGGCGGTTCCTACGAGCAGTACGTC.

CDR3 sequence: CATQPSAGNTIYF. As DNA, the CDR3 is TGTGCCACCCAGCCTTCAGCTGGAAACACCATATATTTT. The chain recombines TRBV7-9 with TRBJ1-3; D gene uncertain. Trimming stripped 10 bases from V and 2 bases from J, with 12 bases between. The germline CDR1 and CDR2 sequences are SEHNR and FQNEAQ (reference sequence). The CDR3 has 13 amino acids.

V is TRBV5-1 and J is TRBJ1-1; D may be TRBD1 (5 bases). The germline gives CDR1 SGHRS, CDR2 YFSETQ. Trimming took 3 bases from V and 4 from J, leaving 10 bases between them. The CDR3 is 13 amino acids. The DNA of the CDR3 is TGCGCCAGCAGCTACGTAGGGACCACTGAAGCTTTCTTT. Protein sequence: CASSYVGTTEAFF.

The chain joins TRBV5-6 to TRBJ2-1, with D perhaps TRBD2 (5 bases). The ends were cut back, 4 bases at V and 8 bases at J, with 19 bases in the middle. The germline gives CDR1 SGHDT, CDR2 YYEEEE. The CDR3 runs 15 residues. The CDR3 sequence is CASSRAGLVDDEQFF. The CDR3 DNA reads as TGTGCCAGCAGCCGGGCCGGACTCGTGGATGATGAGCAGTTCTTC.

The table lists this clonotype with a few counts. The chain couples TRBV7-2 to TRBJ1-2; possibly TRBD1 for D (6 bases). CDR1 and CDR2 (germline): SGHTA, FQGNSA. This CDR3 spans 16 amino acids. Trimming stripped 0 bases from V and 8 bases from J, with 19 bases between. CDR3 protein: CASSLAVRSRGAGYTF. CDR3 nucleotides: TGTGCCAGCAGCTTAGCGGTCCGTAGCAGGGGCGCAGGCTACACCTTC.

This clonotype was found a few times. CDR3 sequence reads: CASSWGVEETQYF. CDR3 nucleotides: TGTGCCAGCAGTTGGGGGGTCGAGGAGACCCAGTACTTC. The rearrangement links TRBV27 to TRBJ2-5, with D perhaps TRBD2 (6 bases). The CDR3 extends over 13 amino acids. Germline V CDR1 and CDR2: MNHEY, SMNVEV (reference sequence). Trimming removed 4 bases at V and 5 bases at J, with 11 bases between.

The CDR3 coding sequence is TGTGCCAGCAGCTCGGACTCCGGCAATGAGCAGTTCTTC. Protein sequence: CASSSDSGNEQFF. The V call is TRBV5-4, the J call TRBJ2-1; D may be TRBD2 (5 bases). Per the germline V gene, CDR1 is SGHNT and CDR2 is YYREEE (reference sequence). V lost 3 bases, J lost 6 bases, and 10 bases lay in between. The CDR3 has 13 amino acids.

The rearrangement links TRBV10-3 to TRBJ2-2, with D possibly TRBD1 on 5 matching bases. The V and J ends lost 4 bases and 1 base respectively, with 10 bases between them. CDR3 length: 15 residues. Germline loops: CDR1 ENHRY, CDR2 SYGVKD. CDR3 protein: CAISGLGQNTGELFF. DNA of the CDR3: TGTGCCATCAGTGGGTTAGGACAGAACACCGGGGAGCTGTTTTTT.

This clonotype was observed a few times. This sequence joins TRBV7-9 and TRBJ2-1; a possible D gene is TRBD1 (6 bases). With 9 bases removed from V and 5 bases from J, the gap between germline ends came to 8 bases. Germline V CDR1 and CDR2: SEHNR, FQNEAQ (reference sequence). This CDR3 region has 11 residues. The CDR3 DNA reads TGTGCCAGTGAGGGGGACAATGAGCAGTTCTTC. Its protein product is CASEGDNEQFF.

V gene TRBV4-3 combines with J gene TRBJ2-5; 8 positions match TRBD2. Germline V CDR1 and CDR2: LGHNA, YSLEER. The CDR3 totals 14 residues. The J segment lost 2 bases and the V segment lost 4 bases, leaving 3 bases of the junction unmatched. The CDR3 nucleotides read TGCGCCAGCAGCCCGGGGGGGAATCAAGAGACCCAGTACTTC. It encodes CASSPGGNQETQYF.

The gene calls are TRBV20-1 and TRBJ1-5; D perhaps matches TRBD1 (5 bases). The germline gives CDR1 DFQATT, CDR2 SNEGSKA (reference sequence). The CDR3 extends over 14 amino acids. The V end was cut by 6 bases, the J end by 3 bases, with 15 bases between. The CDR3, as DNA: TGCAGTGCCGCTCAGGGTATGGTCAATCAGCCCCAGCATTTT. It translates to CSAAQGMVNQPQHF.

This chain joins TRBV6-6 and TRBJ2-5; TRBD2 matches 11 bases. The CDR3 runs 15 residues. Germline V gene data show CDR1 as MNHNY and CDR2 as SVGAGI (reference sequence). Trimming took 4 bases from V and 0 from J; bases not matched to a gene: 1. The CDR3 reads CASSSTSGDQETQYF. CDR3 in DNA: TGTGCCAGCAGTTCGACTAGCGGGGACCAAGAGACCCAGTACTTC.

This clonotype was recorded a few times. The CDR3 loop reads CASSYSGSSTDTQYF. As DNA, the CDR3 is TGTGCCAGCAGTTACTCAGGCTCTAGCACAGATACGCAGTATTTT. V and J are TRBV6-5 and TRBJ2-3; D is uncertain. The CDR3 contains 15 residues. Trimming left V 0 bases short and J 0 bases short, with 7 bases between. Germline CDR1 and CDR2: MNHEY and SVGAGI.

As concerns this clonotype: The germline gene is not matched at one end of the junction; a read error may be the cause. CDR3 nucleotide sequence: TGTTCCAGCAGTTGGGGGGTGAACACTGAAGCTTTCTTT. Encoded protein: CSSSWGVNTEAFF. This rearrangement joins TRBV12-3 or TRBV12-4 to TRBJ1-1, with D perhaps matching TRBD1 (5 bases). The CDR3 consists of 13 residues.

The chain recombines TRBV7-2 with TRBJ2-6, with 12 positions matching TRBD2. CDR1 SGHTA and CDR2 FQGNSA come from the germline V gene. V dropped 5 bases and J dropped 4; count of bases not matched to a gene: 15. This CDR3 region has 20 residues. The CDR3 here is CASSRNGLAGIPSGANVLTF. The DNA for the CDR3 is TGTGCCAGCAGCCGAAACGGACTAGCGGGGATACCATCGGGGGCCAACGTCCTGACTTTC.

This chain uses TRBV3-1 with TRBJ1-1; a possible D gene is TRBD1 (5 bases). Trimming left V 4 bases short and J 11 bases short, with 14 bases between. This CDR3 contains 12 residues. The V gene's germline CDR1 is LGHDT and CDR2 YNNKEL (reference sequence). The CDR3 loop reads CASSRTPGGAFF. The CDR3 region has the DNA TGTGCCAGCAGCCGTACCCCGGGGGGGGCTTTCTTT.

This clonotype appeared a few times. The chain links TRBV7-8 to TRBJ2-1, with 7 bases aligning to TRBD2. This CDR3 is built from 14 residues. Trimming cost V 7 bases and J 6 bases; bases outside gene matches: 9. Germline-derived CDR1 and CDR2 are SGHVS and FQNEAQ. The CDR3 bases are TGTGCCAGCAACGCTGCGGGGGTACTCAATGAGCAGTTCTTC. Its protein product is CASNAAGVLNEQFF. The full variable domain, completed using reference TRBV7-8 and TRBJ2-1, is GAGVSQSPRYKVAKRGQDVALRCDPISGHVSLFWYQQALGQGPEFLTYFQNEAQLDKSGLPSDRFFAERPEGSVSTLKIQRTQQEDSAVYLCASNAAGVLNEQFFGPGTRLTVL.

This clonotype was counted many times. The chain recombines TRBV27 with TRBJ1-2; maybe TRBD1 (6 bases). The CDR3 spans 14 residues. V was cut by 4 bases and J by 4 bases, with 13 bases left in between. Per the germline V gene, CDR1 is MNHEY and CDR2 is SMNVEV (reference sequence). CDR3 region: CASSSKGGGYGYTF. The CDR3 region has the DNA TGTGCCAGCAGTTCCAAGGGGGGTGGCTATGGCTACACCTTC.

The chain employs TRBV7-2 and TRBJ1-2; 7 bases are shared with TRBD1. There are 14 residues in the CDR3. V gave up 5 bases and J gave up 4 bases; unmatched junction bases: 7. Germline CDR1 reads SGHTA; CDR2 reads FQGNSA. The CDR3 sequence is CASSPTGPIYGYTF. Written as DNA, the CDR3 is TGTGCCAGCAGCCCGACAGGGCCCATCTATGGCTACACCTTC.

This clonotype was observed a few times. V gene TRBV6-5 combines with J gene TRBJ2-5; TRBD1 matches at 7 bases. Germline V gene lookup returns CDR1 MNHEY and CDR2 SVGAGI. The CDR3 totals 14 residues. The junction had 7 bases not matched to a gene; V was cut back by 5 bases and J by 4 bases. CDR3 residues: CASSPVRGRETQYF. The CDR3 DNA reads TGTGCCAGCAGTCCCGTTAGGGGGCGAGAGACCCAGTACTTC.

The chain recombines TRBV4-3 with TRBJ2-5, with D tentatively TRBD1 or TRBD2 (6 bases each). The CDR3 extends over 14 amino acids. Trimming took off 4 bases at V and 5 bases at J, with 14 bases between the two ends. Germline-derived CDR1 and CDR2 are LGHNA and YSLEER. In nucleotides, the CDR3 is TGCGCCAGCAGCCCCAACGGAGGGGGGGAGACCCAGTACTTC. Encoded protein: CASSPNGGGETQYF.

With regard to this clonotype: Germline and junction disagree at one end, which may indicate a read error. This sequence joins TRBV4-1 and TRBJ1-5; tentative D call: TRBD1 (6 bases). CDR3 length equals 15 residues. The V gene's germline CDR1 is MGHRA and CDR2 YSYEKL. The CDR3 region has the DNA TGCGCCAGCAGCCACCGGGACACCGGCAAGCAGCCCCAGCATTTT. Translating gives CASSHRDTGKQPQHF.

This clonotype was observed a few times. The chain joins TRBV7-2 to TRBJ2-3, with 8 bases matching TRBD2. The CDR3 spans 16 residues. V shed 5 bases and J 0 bases; nucleotides not matched to a gene: 7. Germline lookup yields CDR1 SGHTA and CDR2 FQGNSA. The CDR3 spells CASSLKRGLSTDTQYF. The CDR3 DNA reads TGTGCCAGCAGCCTTAAGCGGGGGCTAAGCACAGATACGCAGTATTTT. The full variable domain, completed using reference TRBV7-2 and TRBJ2-3, is GAGVSQSPSNKVTEKGKDVELRCDPISGHTALYWYRQSLGQGLEFLIYFQGNSAPDKSGLPSDRFSAERTGGSVSTLTIQRTQQEDSAVYLCASSLKRGLSTDTQYFGPGTRLTVL.

This clonotype was picked up a small number of times. The chain has TRBV7-2 and TRBJ2-2, with D maybe TRBD2 (7 bases). Trimming removed 5 bases from V and 4 bases from J, with 17 bases in between. The germline V gene has CDR1 SGHTA and CDR2 FQGNSA. The CDR3 totals 16 residues. Written as DNA, the CDR3 is TGTGCCAGCAGCATCTACCCGGCGGGGGCCACCGGGGAGCTGTTTTTT. Translating gives CASSIYPAGATGELFF. Looking up the rest from reference TRBV7-2 and TRBJ2-2 gives the full variable domain: GAGVSQSPSNKVTEKGKDVELRCDPISGHTALYWYRQSLGQGLEFLIYFQGNSAPDKSGLPSDRFSAERTGGSVSTLTIQRTQQEDSAVYLCASSIYPAGATGELFFGEGSRLTVL.

The sample holds a few counts of this clonotype. The gene calls are TRBV7-2 and TRBJ1-2; D is undetermined. This CDR3 is 12 amino acids long. Trimming shortened V by 6 bases and J by 5 bases, and 10 bases separated the two germline ends. CDR1 and CDR2 (germline): SGHTA, FQGNSA. As DNA, the CDR3 is TGTGCCAGCAGTCAACCCGGATATGGCTACACCTTC. Residues: CASSQPGYGYTF.